Listed below are T cell receptor beta chains from one sample, sequenced in a study of glioma-infiltrating T cells. TCRdb reprocessed the multiplex PCR reads via MiXCR and lists one record per CDR3 protein. The data hold around 140,000 distinct CDR3 sequences, with roughly two fifths observed a single time. The material sequenced was glioma tissue, nonneoplastic brain tissue, or PBMCs (not recorded which). The receptor source for this set is a human donor with low-grade glioma or glioblastoma, undergoing nonglioma brain surgery, or in good health (not recorded which). Both conserved end residues are part of each CDR3.

TRBV20-1	15	CSATNGGRSYNEQFF
TRBV10-3	13	CAISETGSTEAFF
TRBV27	13	CQTGTGFYNEQFF
TRBV7-2	14	CASSLTGTTGEQYF
TRBV20-1	13	CSAWGQNTDTQYF
TRBV6-2/TRBV6-3	14	CASRDRAGTGELFF
TRBV6-1	18	CASTTAKRFSGSSNEQFF
TRBV6-1	13	CASSLGAYYEQYF
TRBV4-1	17	CASSQKESGTFSYEQCF
TRBV4-2	13	CASSQDEETEAFF
TRBV7-2	12	CASSFQGFEQYF
TRBV7-9	14	CASSAGTGGLSQYF
TRBV3-1	14	CASRQAGQSYEQYF
TRBV6-1	11	CASRDLNEQFF
TRBV4-3	18	CASSQDRHGTGVLNTQYF
TRBV18	13	CASSPHERDTQYF
TRBV7-8	16	CASSKRQGASYNEQFF
TRBV6-1	15	CASSPAGRGGTEAFF
TRBV7-2	16	CASSANQGRGQETQYF
TRBV9	14	CASSVGLQNTEAFF
TRBV3-1	14	CASSEGQRNKPQHF